The 18 T cell receptor beta chains in this list originate from one sample, sequenced in a study of Ad26.COV2.S vaccination and SARS-CoV-2 variants. Method: immunoSEQ multiplex PCR; TCRdb's copy keeps in-frame clones and lacks some. Found here are roughly 450,000 clones, 80% to 95% of them singletons; the top ten hold 9% to 15%. Treatment noted: around 19 received Ad26.COV2.S at low or high dose, single or two shots; about 5 received placebo; per-sample allocation not given. Day 63 following the first vaccine or placebo injection was when the samples were taken. The sequences come from peripheral blood, collected in a trial of Ad26.COV2.S vaccine versus placebo. These receptors all come from a person between 18 and 65 years old who received the Ad26.COV2.S COVID-19 vaccine or a placebo.

The chain is built from TRBV5-4 and TRBJ2-3; 11 bases match TRBD2. Germline V lookup: CDR1 SGHNT, CDR2 YYREEE (reference sequence). The junction had 17 bases not matched to a gene; V was cut back by 4 bases and J by 1 base. The CDR3 covers 20 residues. The CDR3 is CASSDGTSGEPWDGTDTQYF. CDR3 nucleotides: TGTGCCAGCAGCGACGGGACTAGCGGCGAGCCTTGGGACGGCACAGATACGCAGTATTTT.

This chain joins TRBV10-3 and TRBJ2-7; the D gene is possibly TRBD1 (5 bases). The CDR3 has 18 residues. Deletions cut 0 bases from V and 3 bases from J, with 21 bases between. In germline, CDR1 is ENHRY, CDR2 SYGVKD. CDR3 nucleotides: TGTGCCATCAGTGAGTCGATAGGCAGGGCAAGTACTGGCTACGAGCAGTACTTC. This codes for CAISESIGRASTGYEQYF.

This chain connects TRBV11-2 to TRBJ2-7; tentatively, D is TRBD1 or TRBD2 (6 bases each). Deletions cut 6 bases from V and 6 bases from J, with 15 bases between. Per the germline V gene, CDR1 is SGHAT and CDR2 is FQNNGV. CDR3 length: 13 amino acids. CDR3 coding DNA: TGTGCCAGCAGTGTTAGGGGGGACGCCGAGCAGTACTTC. Translated, it gives CASSVRGDAEQYF. The full variable domain, completed using reference TRBV11-2 and TRBJ2-7, is EAGVAQSPRYKIIEKRQSVAFWCNPISGHATLYWYQQILGQGPKLLIQFQNNGVVDDSQLPKDRFSAERLKGVDSTLKIQPAKLEDSAVYLCASSVRGDAEQYFGPGTRLTVT.

V is TRBV19 and J is TRBJ1-6; 9 bases are a match to TRBD1. Germline CDR1 is LNHDA and CDR2 is SQIVND (reference sequence). The CDR3 runs 15 residues. V lost 3 bases and J lost 11; bases outside the gene matches: 8. The CDR3 region is CASSMVDRGAPPLHF. The CDR3, as DNA: TGTGCCAGTAGTATGGTTGACAGGGGGGCCCCACCCCTCCACTTT.

The rearrangement uses TRBV4-3 and TRBJ2-5, with 13 positions matching TRBD2. The CDR3 length is 15 residues. With 4 bases clipped from V and 3 bases from J, the junction kept 2 bases outside the gene matches. Looked up from germline, CDR1 is LGHNA and CDR2 is YSLEER. The CDR3 coding sequence is TGCGCCAGCAGCCGAGGACTAGCGGGAGAAGAGACCCAGTACTTC. It codes for CASSRGLAGEETQYF.

V usage is TRBV4-3 and J usage is TRBJ2-7; TRBD2 matches 10 bases. Germline loops: CDR1 LGHNA, CDR2 YSLEER. J lost 3 bases, V lost 1 base, and 12 bases had no gene match. The CDR3 length is 18 residues. CDR3 nucleotide sequence: TGCGCCAGCAGCCAAGGGAGACTAGCGGGCCCTGAGGGCTACGAGCAGTACTTC. It is translated as CASSQGRLAGPEGYEQYF.

This chain uses TRBV5-1 with TRBJ2-5; TRBD1 agrees at 8 bases. The CDR3 totals 15 residues. The germline CDR1 and CDR2 sequences are SGHRS and YFSETQ. V lost 6 bases to trimming and J lost 5 bases; unmatched junction nucleotides: 12. The CDR3 is CASKNRTGSVETQYF. In DNA, the CDR3 is TGCGCCAGCAAAAATAGGACAGGGTCGGTGGAGACCCAGTACTTC.

This clone was counted a single time. V gene TRBV7-2 combines with J gene TRBJ1-1, with TRBD1 identical over 7 bases. Trimming at V came to 5 bases and at J to 4 bases, leaving 4 bases not matched to a gene. CDR1 and CDR2 (germline): SGHTA, FQGNSA. The CDR3 contains 13 residues. CDR3 sequence reads: CASSAYRGTEAFF. DNA for the CDR3: TGTGCCAGCAGCGCCTACAGGGGCACTGAAGCTTTCTTT.

The chain carries TRBV4-1 and TRBJ2-2; D possibly corresponds to TRBD2 (7 bases). Germline V gene lookup returns CDR1 MGHRA and CDR2 YSYEKL. Trimming removed 4 bases from V and 3 bases from J, with 12 bases in between. The CDR3 runs to 15 residues. Here the CDR3 DNA reads TGCGCCAGCAGCCGCGGGGGCGCGGACACCGGGGAGCTGTTTTTT. Translated: CASSRGGADTGELFF.

The chain uses TRBV27 and TRBJ2-7; D gene unclear. CDR3 length: 14 residues. The V gene lost 5 bases and the J gene lost 2 bases, with 13 bases spanning the gap. Germline V gives CDR1 MNHEY, CDR2 SMNVEV (reference sequence). The CDR3 bases are TGTGCCAGCAGTCAGCGCAGCCTAGCCTACGAGCAGTACTTC. It codes for CASSQRSLAYEQYF.

This CDR3 is CASSLGGAVQPQHF. Here the CDR3 DNA reads TGTGCCAGCAGCTTGGGGGGCGCGGTTCAGCCCCAGCATTTT. This sequence joins TRBV5-6 and TRBJ1-5, with D perhaps matching TRBD1 (5 bases). Germline values: CDR1 SGHDT, CDR2 YYEEEE. The CDR3 is 14 residues long. Trimming stripped 0 bases from V and 6 bases from J, with 10 bases between.

The chain recombines TRBV28 with TRBJ1-5, with D uncertain. The length of the CDR3 is 11 residues. Germline assignment: CDR1 MDHEN and CDR2 SYDVKM. V was clipped by 2 bases and J by 9 bases, with 5 bases between them. CDR3: CASSLGSPQHF. CDR3 sequence (DNA): TGTGCCAGCAGTTTAGGATCGCCCCAGCATTTT.

This clone occurred a few times. This sequence joins TRBV4-1 and TRBJ2-1, with 10 bases that match TRBD2. The ends lost 0 bases at V and 8 bases at J; junction bases unmatched: 10. The CDR3 is 17 residues long. Per germline, CDR1 MGHRA and CDR2 YSYEKL. The CDR3 spells CASSQEVLAGSVYEQFF. The CDR3 DNA follows: TGCGCCAGCAGCCAAGAAGTACTAGCGGGGAGCGTGTATGAGCAGTTCTTC.

The J gene is TRBJ2-1, the V gene TRBV3-1 (or the pseudogene TRBV3-2); D gene ambiguous. The germline gives CDR1 LGHDT, CDR2 YNNKEL (reference sequence). CDR3 length equals 13 residues. Trimming removed 1 base at V and 7 bases at J, with 8 bases between. The CDR3, as DNA: TGTGCCAGCAGCCAAGGCTGGATGAATGAGCAGTTCTTC. The encoded protein is CASSQGWMNEQFF.

The chain links TRBV18 to TRBJ1-1; D is possibly TRBD1 (5 bases). The CDR3 totals 13 residues. Germline assignment: CDR1 KGHSH and CDR2 LQKENI. Trimming took 6 bases from V and 1 from J, leaving 9 bases between them. The CDR3 region has the DNA TGTGCCAGCTCCGCGGGGCAGAACACTGAAGCTTTCTTT. It is translated as CASSAGQNTEAFF.

The V gene is TRBV6-5, the J gene TRBJ1-5, with D hard to call. This CDR3 region has 13 residues. Germline V lookup: CDR1 MNHEY, CDR2 SVGAGI. Trimming shortened V by 0 bases and J by 5 bases, and 5 bases separated the two germline ends. The CDR3 sequence: CASSYSWDQPQHF. The DNA for the CDR3 is TGTGCCAGCAGTTACTCTTGGGATCAGCCCCAGCATTTT.

The chain uses TRBV15 and TRBJ2-6; 7 bases line up with TRBD1. The germline V gene has CDR1 LNHNV and CDR2 YYDKDF (reference sequence). V lost 6 bases to trimming and J lost 2 bases; unmatched junction nucleotides: 13. The CDR3 has 18 amino acids. CDR3 nucleotide sequence: TGTGCCACCAGAAAGGAACAGGGGAATCGTCCTGGGGCCAACGTCCTGACTTTC. Protein product: CATRKEQGNRPGANVLTF.

With regard to this clone: The same CDR3 is also encoded by other DNA sequences in this sample. The chain employs TRBV30 and TRBJ1-1, with D unresolved. The V and J ends lost 0 bases and 6 bases respectively, with 8 bases between them. CDR3 size: 12 residues. CDR1 is GTSNPN and CDR2 is SVGIG in the germline V gene (reference sequence). The CDR3 DNA sequence: TGTGCCTGGAGTGTAGGGTCAGCTGAAGCTTTCTTT. Protein product: CAWSVGSAEAFF.